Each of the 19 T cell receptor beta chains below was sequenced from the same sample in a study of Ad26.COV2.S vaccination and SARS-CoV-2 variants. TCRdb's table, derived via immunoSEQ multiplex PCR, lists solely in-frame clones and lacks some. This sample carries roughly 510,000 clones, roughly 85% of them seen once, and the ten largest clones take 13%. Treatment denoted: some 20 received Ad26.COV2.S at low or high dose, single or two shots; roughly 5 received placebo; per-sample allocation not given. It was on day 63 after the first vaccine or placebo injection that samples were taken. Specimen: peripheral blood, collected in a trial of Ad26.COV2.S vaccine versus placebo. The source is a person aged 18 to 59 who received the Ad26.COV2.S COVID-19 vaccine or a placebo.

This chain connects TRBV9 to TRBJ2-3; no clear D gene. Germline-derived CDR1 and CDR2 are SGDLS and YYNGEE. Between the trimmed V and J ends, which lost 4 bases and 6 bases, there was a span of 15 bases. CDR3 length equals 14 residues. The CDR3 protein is CASSLDTQRDTQYF. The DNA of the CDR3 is TGTGCCAGCAGCCTAGATACCCAACGGGATACGCAGTATTTT.

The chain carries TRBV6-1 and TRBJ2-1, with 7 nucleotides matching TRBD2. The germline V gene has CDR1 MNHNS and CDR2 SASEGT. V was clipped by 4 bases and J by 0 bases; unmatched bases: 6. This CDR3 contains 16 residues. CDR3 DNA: TGTGCCAGCAGTGTTAGCGGCGGGGGCTCCTACAATGAGCAGTTCTTC. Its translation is CASSVSGGGSYNEQFF.

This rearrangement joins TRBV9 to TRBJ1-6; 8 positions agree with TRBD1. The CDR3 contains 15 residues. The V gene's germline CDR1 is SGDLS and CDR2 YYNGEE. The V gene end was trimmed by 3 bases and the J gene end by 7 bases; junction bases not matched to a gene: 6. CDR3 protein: CASSAPGGRNSPLHF. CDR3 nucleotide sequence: TGTGCCAGCAGCGCTCCAGGGGGCCGGAATTCACCCCTCCACTTT. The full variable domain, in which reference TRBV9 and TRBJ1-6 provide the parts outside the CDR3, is DSGVTQTPKHLITATGQRVTLRCSPRSGDLSVYWYQQSLDQGLQFLIQYYNGEERAKGNILERFSAQQFPDLHSELNLSSLELGDSALYFCASSAPGGRNSPLHFGNGTRLTVT.

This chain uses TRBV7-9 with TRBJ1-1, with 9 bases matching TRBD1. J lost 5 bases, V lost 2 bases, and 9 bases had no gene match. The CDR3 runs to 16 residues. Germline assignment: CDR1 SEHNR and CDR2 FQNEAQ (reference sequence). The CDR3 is CASSLTGGAQRTEAFF. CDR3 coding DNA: TGTGCCAGCAGCTTAACAGGGGGCGCCCAAAGAACTGAAGCTTTCTTT.

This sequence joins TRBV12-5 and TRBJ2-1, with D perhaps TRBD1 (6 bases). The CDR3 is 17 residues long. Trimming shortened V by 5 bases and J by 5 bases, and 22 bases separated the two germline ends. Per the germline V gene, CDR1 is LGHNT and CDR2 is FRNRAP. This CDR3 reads CASGHGQPLRGNNEQFF. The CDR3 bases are TGTGCTAGTGGTCATGGACAGCCCCTTAGGGGCAACAATGAGCAGTTCTTC.

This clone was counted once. CDR3 nucleotides: TGTGCCAGCAGCTCAGGGGGCAGGGGCACTGAAGCTTTCTTT. As protein: CASSSGGRGTEAFF. The rearrangement uses TRBV7-6 and TRBJ1-1; 8 nucleotides agree with TRBD1. J gave up 4 bases and V 4 bases, and 5 bases lay outside the gene matches. CDR1 is SGHVS, CDR2 FNYEAQ, per germline. The CDR3 has 14 residues.

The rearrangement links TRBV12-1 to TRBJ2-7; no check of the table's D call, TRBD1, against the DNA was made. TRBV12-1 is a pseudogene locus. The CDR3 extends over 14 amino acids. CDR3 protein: CASRGTGCLYEQYF. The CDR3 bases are TGTGCCAGCAGGGGAACAGGGTGTCTCTACGAGCAGTACTTC.

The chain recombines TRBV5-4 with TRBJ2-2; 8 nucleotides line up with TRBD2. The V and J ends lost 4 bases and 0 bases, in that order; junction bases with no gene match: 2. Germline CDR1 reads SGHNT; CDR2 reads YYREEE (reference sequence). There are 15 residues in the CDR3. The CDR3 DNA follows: TGTGCCAGCAGCCCGGGACTAGCGAACACCGGGGAGCTGTTTTTT. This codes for CASSPGLANTGELFF.

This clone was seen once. The CDR3 here is CASSFHPRTSGKYEQYF. Written as DNA, the CDR3 is TGTGCCAGCAGCTTCCACCCCAGGACTAGCGGGAAGTACGAGCAGTACTTC. V gene TRBV13 combines with J gene TRBJ2-7, with TRBD2 identical over 12 bases. The germline gives CDR1 PRHDT, CDR2 FYEKMQ (reference sequence). The ends lost 3 bases at V and 4 bases at J; junction bases unmatched: 10. CDR3 length: 17 residues.

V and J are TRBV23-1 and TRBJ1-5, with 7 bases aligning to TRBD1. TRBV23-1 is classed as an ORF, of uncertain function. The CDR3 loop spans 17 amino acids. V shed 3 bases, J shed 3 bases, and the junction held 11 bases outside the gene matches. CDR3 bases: TGCGCCAGCAGTCATCAACCCGACAGGGTTCTCAATCAGCCCCAGCATTTT. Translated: CASSHQPDRVLNQPQHF.

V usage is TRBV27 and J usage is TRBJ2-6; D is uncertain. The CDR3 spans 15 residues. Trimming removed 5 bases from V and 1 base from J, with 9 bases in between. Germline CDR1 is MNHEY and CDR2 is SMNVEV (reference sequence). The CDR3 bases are TGTGCCAGCAGTCCCCTCAAGTCTGGGGCCAACGTCCTGACTTTC. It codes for CASSPLKSGANVLTF.

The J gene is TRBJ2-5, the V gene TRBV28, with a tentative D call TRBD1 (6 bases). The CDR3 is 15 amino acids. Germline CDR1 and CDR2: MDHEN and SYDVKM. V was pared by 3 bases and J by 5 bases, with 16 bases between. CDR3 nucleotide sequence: TGTGCCAGCAGTTTGGGGTCTTACAGGGATGAGACCCAGTACTTC. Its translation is CASSLGSYRDETQYF.

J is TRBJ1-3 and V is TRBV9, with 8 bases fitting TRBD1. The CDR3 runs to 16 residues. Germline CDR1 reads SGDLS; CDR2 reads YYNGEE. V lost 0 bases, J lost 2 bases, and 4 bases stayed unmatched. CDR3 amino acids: CASSVGGQAAGNTIYF. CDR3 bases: TGTGCCAGCAGCGTAGGGGGACAGGCTGCTGGAAACACCATATATTTT. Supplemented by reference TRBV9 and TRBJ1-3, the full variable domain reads DSGVTQTPKHLITATGQRVTLRCSPRSGDLSVYWYQQSLDQGLQFLIQYYNGEERAKGNILERFSAQQFPDLHSELNLSSLELGDSALYFCASSVGGQAAGNTIYFGEGSWLTVV.

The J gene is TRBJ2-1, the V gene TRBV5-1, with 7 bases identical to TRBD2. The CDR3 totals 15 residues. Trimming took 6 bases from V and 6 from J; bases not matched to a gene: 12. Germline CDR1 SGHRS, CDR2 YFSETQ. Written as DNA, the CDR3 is TGCGCCAGCAAACCTTCTAGCGGAGGCCTCAATGAGCAGTTCTTC. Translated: CASKPSSGGLNEQFF.

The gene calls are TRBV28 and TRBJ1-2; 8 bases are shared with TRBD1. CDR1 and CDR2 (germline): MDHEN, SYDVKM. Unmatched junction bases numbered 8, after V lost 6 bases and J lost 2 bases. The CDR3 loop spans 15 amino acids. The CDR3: CASSHSRTGNYGYTF. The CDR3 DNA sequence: TGTGCCAGCAGCCACAGCAGGACAGGGAACTATGGCTACACCTTC.

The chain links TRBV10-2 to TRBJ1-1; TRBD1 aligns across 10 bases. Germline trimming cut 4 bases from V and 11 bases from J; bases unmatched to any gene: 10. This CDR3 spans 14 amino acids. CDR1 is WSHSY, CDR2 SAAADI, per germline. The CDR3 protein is CASSGGQGLFWAFF. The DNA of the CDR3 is TGCGCCAGCAGTGGGGGACAGGGGTTGTTTTGGGCTTTCTTT.

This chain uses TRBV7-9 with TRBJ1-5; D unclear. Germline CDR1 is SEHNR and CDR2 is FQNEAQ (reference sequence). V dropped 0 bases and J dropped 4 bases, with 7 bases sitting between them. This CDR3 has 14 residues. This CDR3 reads CASSLAQPNQPQHF. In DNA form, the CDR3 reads TGTGCCAGCAGCTTAGCACAGCCAAATCAGCCCCAGCATTTT.

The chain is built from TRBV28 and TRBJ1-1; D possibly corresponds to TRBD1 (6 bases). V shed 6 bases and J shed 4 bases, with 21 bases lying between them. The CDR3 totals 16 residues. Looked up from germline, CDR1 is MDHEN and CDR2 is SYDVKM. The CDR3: CASSWGREDVGTEAFF. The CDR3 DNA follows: TGTGCCAGCAGCTGGGGGCGTGAGGACGTGGGCACTGAAGCTTTCTTT.

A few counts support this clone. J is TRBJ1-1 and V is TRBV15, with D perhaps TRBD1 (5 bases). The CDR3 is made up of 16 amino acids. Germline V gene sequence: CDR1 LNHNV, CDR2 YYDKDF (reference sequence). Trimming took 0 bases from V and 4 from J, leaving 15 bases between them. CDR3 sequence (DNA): TGTGCCACCAGCAGAGAGGGTGGGGCTCGGGGCACTGAAGCTTTCTTT. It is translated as CATSREGGARGTEAFF.